The 3 T cell receptor beta chains below all came from one sample that was sequenced in a study of CXCR3-negative and CXCR3-positive naive CD8 T cells. The study's findings and limits: CXCR3-positive naive cells carried more hydrophobic TRB CDR3s than CXCR3-negative ones.

TRB cDNA libraries were made by UMI-labeled 5' RACE. After re-calling the 5' RACE reads, TCRdb lists one entry per CDR3 protein, DNA absent. The sample is made up of 130,000 or so distinct CDR3 sequences, and the top ten hold roughly 0.41% of it. For these TCRs, the target antigens are not known. Sequencing input: naive CXCR3+ CD8+ T cells from blood. The subset is: CD45RO-CCR7+CD27+CD95- naive CD8+ T cells expressing CXCR3 (TNR3+). The receptors come from a human donor in good health. Some clones in this sample may be carry-over from other donors' samples.

V and J are TRBV7-6 and TRBJ2-1. CDR3 length: 13 amino acids. Per germline, CDR1 SGHVS and CDR2 FNYEAQ. The CDR3 sequence is CASSLNFLGEQFF.

This sequence joins TRBV28 and TRBJ2-1. This CDR3 spans 14 amino acids. The germline gives CDR1 MDHEN, CDR2 SYDVKM. The CDR3 loop is CASSTRRSFNEQFF.

This sequence joins TRBV29-1 and TRBJ1-1; lacking DNA, the TRBD1 call made by TCRdb goes unchecked. This CDR3 comprises 17 residues. Germline-derived CDR1 and CDR2 are SQVTM and ANQGSEA. The CDR3 is CSVGTGTGGNLGTEAFF.